Listed below are T cell receptor beta chains from one sample, sequenced in a study of early T cells in non-severe SARS-CoV-2 infection. Each CDR3 protein is one row after TCRdb ran MiXCR on the 5' RACE reads. The sample lists about 48,000 distinct CDR3 sequences, approximately 5.7% seen once, with roughly 6.9% in the top ten. The source material was whole blood, sampled at baseline. Every receptor here comes from an adult who was a healthcare worker with PCR-confirmed SARS-CoV-2 infection or an uninfected control (not recorded which). CDR3s include the opening cysteine and the closing phenylalanine or tryptophan. The D gene is left open where the match is weak. The size field is filled for only some rows; it gives once, few, many or a size class.

TRBV6-1	TRBJ1-6	.	few	CASSEGSSPLHF	TGTGCCAGCAGTGAAGGGAGTTCACCCCTCCACTTT
TRBV9	TRBJ2-6	.	many	CASSVSSAGSGANVLTF	TGTGCCAGCAGCGTATCCTCGGCCGGGTCTGGGGCCAACGTCCTGACTTTC
TRBV12-3/TRBV12-4	TRBJ2-7	.	many	CASSLGGTIYEQYF	TGTGCCAGCAGTTTAGGCGGGACCATCTACGAGCAGTACTTC
TRBV7-9	TRBJ1-1	TRBD1	many	CASSHILGQGITEAFF	TGTGCCAGCAGCCATATTTTGGGACAGGGGATTACTGAAGCTTTCTTT
TRBV28	TRBJ2-2	.	.	CASRFPGAGELFF	TGTGCCAGCCGGTTTCCCGGCGCCGGGGAGCTGTTTTTT
TRBV12-3/TRBV12-4	TRBJ2-1	TRBD2	many	CASSLVAGVLVNEQFF	TGTGCCAGCAGTTTAGTAGCGGGAGTGTTAGTAAATGAGCAGTTCTTC
TRBV5-1	TRBJ2-5	.	.	CASSLRGWASQETQYF	TGCGCCAGCAGCCTCCGCGGCTGGGCCTCACAAGAGACCCAGTACTTC
TRBV5-4	TRBJ1-1	TRBD1	.	CASSPSPGTVNTEAFF	TGTGCCAGCAGCCCATCCCCCGGGACAGTGAACACTGAAGCTTTCTTT
TRBV11-2	TRBJ2-3	.	.	CASSPYLVGEDTQYF	TGTGCCAGCAGCCCGTACCTAGTGGGAGAAGATACGCAGTATTTT
TRBV5-1	TRBJ2-2	.	.	CASSSGGASGELFF	TGCGCCAGCAGCTCGGGGGGCGCATCCGGGGAGCTGTTTTTT
TRBV12-3/TRBV12-4	TRBJ2-2	TRBD2	.	CASSPRLAGGGELFF	TGTGCCAGCAGCCCGCGACTAGCGGGTGGCGGGGAGCTGTTTTTT
TRBV7-2	TRBJ2-7	.	many	CASSPWGGAEQYF	TGTGCCAGCAGCCCTTGGGGGGGGGCGGAGCAGTACTTC
TRBV9	TRBJ2-1	.	.	CASSVGQYEQFF	TGTGCCAGCAGCGTAGGGCAGTATGAGCAGTTCTTC
TRBV28	TRBJ1-2	.	few	CASSSMRYGYTF	TGTGCCAGCAGTTCCATGCGGTATGGCTACACCTTC
TRBV20-1	TRBJ1-4	.	few	CSARGGWGLGTELFF	TGCAGTGCTAGAGGGGGATGGGGATTGGGGACGGAACTGTTTTTT
TRBV5-1	TRBJ2-3	.	.	CASSVGPKDTQYF	TGCGCCAGCAGCGTGGGCCCTAAGGATACGCAGTATTTT
TRBV15	TRBJ2-1	.	many	CATSRDRPSAGYNEQFF	TGTGCCACCAGCAGAGACCGACCTAGCGCGGGTTACAATGAGCAGTTCTTC
TRBV14	TRBJ1-2	TRBD1	.	CASSPRAGGNYGYTF	TGTGCCAGCAGCCCCCGGGCAGGGGGCAACTATGGCTACACCTTC
TRBV27	TRBJ2-3	.	many	CASSFPGNTQYF	TGTGCCAGCAGTTTCCCGGGGAATACGCAGTATTTT
TRBV3-1	TRBJ2-3	.	few	CASSQELAVTDTQYF	TGTGCCAGCAGCCAAGAGCTCGCGGTTACAGATACGCAGTATTTT
TRBV6-1	TRBJ2-3	TRBD1	.	CASGQGIVGAGTDTQYF	TGTGCCAGCGGACAGGGGATAGTAGGTGCTGGCACAGATACGCAGTATTTT
TRBV6-4	TRBJ2-3	.	many	CASSDRSTDTQYF	TGTGCCAGCAGTGACCGAAGCACAGATACGCAGTATTTT
TRBV5-4	TRBJ1-6	TRBD1	few	CASSVPGQGPDNSPLHF	TGTGCCAGCAGCGTACCGGGACAGGGCCCCGATAATTCACCCCTCCACTTT
TRBV4-2	TRBJ2-1	TRBD2	.	CASSQGVGGSSYNEQFF	TGTGCCAGCAGCCAAGGAGTGGGGGGGAGCTCCTACAATGAGCAGTTCTTC
TRBV6-6	TRBJ2-2	.	.	CASFYTGELFF	TGTGCCAGCTTTTACACCGGGGAGCTGTTTTTT
TRBV14	TRBJ1-6	.	.	CASSQNFFSPLHF	TGTGCCAGCAGCCAAAACTTTTTTTCACCCCTCCACTTT
TRBV6-6	TRBJ2-3	TRBD2	few	CASKLREGVWTDTQYF	TGTGCCAGCAAACTACGGGAGGGAGTGTGGACAGATACGCAGTATTTT
TRBV12-3/TRBV12-4	TRBJ2-7	TRBD1	.	CASAKPGTGGLKQYF	TGTGCCAGCGCTAAACCCGGGACAGGGGGCCTAAAGCAGTACTTC
TRBV29-1	TRBJ2-1	.	many	CSDRNYNEQFF	TGCAGCGACAGGAATTACAATGAGCAGTTCTTC
TRBV20-1	TRBJ2-7	.	few	CSASAAATRGYEQYF	TGCAGTGCTAGTGCCGCGGCTACCCGAGGGTACGAGCAGTACTTC
TRBV2	TRBJ1-2	.	.	CASRVYGYTF	TGTGCCAGCAGGGTGTATGGCTACACCTTC
TRBV19	TRBJ1-5	TRBD1	many	CASSPPGQDNQPQHF	TGTGCCAGTAGTCCGCCGGGACAGGACAATCAGCCCCAGCATTTT
TRBV28	TRBJ2-1	.	few	CASSLSLALDYNEQFF	TGTGCCAGCAGTTTATCCCTAGCGCTAGACTACAATGAGCAGTTCTTC
TRBV20-1	TRBJ1-1	.	few	CSARGGVNTEAFF	TGCAGTGCTAGAGGGGGGGTGAACACTGAAGCTTTCTTT
TRBV13	TRBJ2-1	TRBD1	medium-sized	CASSLERQGNYNEQFF	TGTGCCAGCAGCTTAGAGCGACAGGGAAACTACAATGAGCAGTTCTTC
TRBV12-3/TRBV12-4	TRBJ2-7	TRBD2	.	CASGAGAYEQYF	TGTGCCAGCGGAGCGGGAGCGTACGAGCAGTACTTC
TRBV25-1	TRBJ2-2	.	many	CASTSRGFTGELFF	TGTGCCAGTACGAGTCGAGGTTTCACCGGGGAGCTGTTTTTT
TRBV5-4	TRBJ2-7	TRBD1	many	CASSLGGQGLDEQYF	TGTGCCAGCAGCTTGGGGGGACAGGGGTTAGACGAGCAGTACTTC
TRBV28	TRBJ1-5	.	many	CASSFLGNQPQHF	TGTGCCAGCAGTTTCTTGGGCAATCAGCCCCAGCATTTT
TRBV20-1	TRBJ1-1	TRBD1	.	CSAPTTGRNTEAFF	TGCAGTGCTCCCACGACAGGGAGGAACACTGAAGCTTTCTTT
TRBV11-3	TRBJ2-2	.	.	CASSLDVTGELFF	TGTGCCAGCAGCCTAGACGTGACCGGGGAGCTGTTTTTT
TRBV7-8	TRBJ2-3	.	many	CASSLVVQQGRADTQYF	TGTGCCAGCAGCTTAGTGGTTCAACAGGGAAGGGCAGATACGCAGTATTTT
TRBV7-7	TRBJ2-2	TRBD2	many	CASSTLAGGSTGELFF	TGTGCTAGCAGCACACTAGCGGGAGGGAGCACCGGGGAGCTGTTTTTT
TRBV19	TRBJ1-5	TRBD1	many	CASSTGQGGQPQHF	TGTGCCAGTAGCACGGGACAGGGGGGCCAGCCCCAGCATTTT
TRBV5-1	TRBJ2-7	.	few	CASSFRGISYEQYF	TGCGCCAGCAGCTTCAGGGGTATCTCCTACGAGCAGTACTTC
TRBV12-3/TRBV12-4	TRBJ1-2	.	many	CASSSGNPNYGYTF	TGTGCCAGCAGTTCAGGCAACCCTAACTATGGCTACACCTTC
TRBV10-2	TRBJ2-1	TRBD2	many	CASSTGTSSNEQFF	TGCGCCAGCAGTACCGGGACTAGCAGTAATGAGCAGTTCTTC
TRBV24-1	TRBJ2-2	.	medium-sized	CATREDSFSGELFF	TGTGCCACCAGGGAAGACAGCTTTTCCGGGGAGCTGTTTTTT
TRBV2	TRBJ2-3	.	few	CATSRDASTDTQYF	TGTGCCACCAGCCGGGACGCTAGCACAGATACGCAGTATTTT
TRBV28	TRBJ2-5	TRBD1	few	CASSSGTGDLETQYF	TGTGCCAGCAGCTCCGGGACAGGGGACCTAGAGACCCAGTACTTC
TRBV11-1	TRBJ2-1	TRBD2	many	CASRIAGRFDEQFF	TGTGCCAGCCGTATAGCGGGACGTTTCGATGAGCAGTTCTTC
TRBV19	TRBJ2-7	.	.	CASSMDSRGTLEQYF	TGTGCCAGTAGTATGGACAGCCGCGGGACGCTCGAGCAGTACTTC
TRBV20-1	TRBJ2-5	.	many	CSARGRGQGQETQYF	TGCAGTGCTAGAGGGCGGGGCCAAGGTCAGGAGACCCAGTACTTC
TRBV7-6	TRBJ1-5	.	many	CASSLGRNQPQHF	TGTGCCAGCAGCTTAGGCAGGAATCAGCCCCAGCATTTT
TRBV7-9	TRBJ1-2	.	few	CASSPATGYYGYTF	TGTGCCAGCAGCCCGGCGACAGGTTACTATGGCTACACCTTC
TRBV27	TRBJ2-3	.	few	CASSLMVQGTPSTDTQYF	TGTGCCAGCAGTTTAATGGTCCAGGGAACCCCTAGCACAGATACGCAGTATTTT